This T cell receptor beta chain was recovered during a study of identifying expanded T cells in peripheral blood (dated by TCRdb to the late 2010s). About the full investigation: Four technical replicates, made by sequencing separate aliquots from the same pool of genomic DNA, were compared pairwise. The study at large found these results: The binomial model flagged about 1.1 differentially abundant clones between technical replicates but about 16 over approximately 2 weeks and 19 over four weeks. Across all healthy donors, variance in clone template counts between approximately 2-week samples was found to increase significantly with total template count. The authors expected that over much longer intervals, such as months to years, biological variance in healthy repertoires might increase even further. Across all healthy-donor time intervals, the beta-binomial model significantly cut both the number of clones called differentially abundant and the false-positive rate.

The immunoSEQ Assay, which uses bias-controlled multiplex PCR amplification of genomic DNA, was used to profile TCRbeta CDR3 regions. Per the authors' processing: The absolute abundance of each unique TCRbeta CDR3 region was quantified after sequences were collapsed and filtered. Differential abundance was assessed using a binomial (Fisher-equivalent) model and a beta-binomial model in which time-dependent variance fitted from healthy donors was added. Clones with fewer than 5 combined templates were removed, and differential abundance was called for clones with a Benjamini-Hochberg FDR below 0.01. The form v = (b*log(k)+a)^2 was used to model beta-binomial variance as a function of total template count across the two samples. This is the immuneACCESS table as TCRdb keeps it, with only in-frame sequences that have V and J called. A part of the clones is gone; compared with another copy, unresolved V genes explain less than half, and the rest is unexplained. V, J and clone size are those of that table, while D and trimming were read from the DNA. This sample is represented by 100,000 to 150,000 clones; approximately 86% of them were singletons. The biggest ten clones account for around 8.4% of the sample.

Taken from cysteine to phenylalanine, the CDR3 has 19 residues. CDR3 DNA is the only sequence kept; it has 57 bases, read in frame from the first base. The germline V gene (reference sequence) provides CDR1 LNHNV and CDR2 YYDKDF. Germline trimming: 0 bases from V, 5 bases from J; junction bases outside gene matches: 11. No immune events such as infections were documented for the healthy donors during the collection period. Time-dependent variance in a beta-binomial model of T-cell clone differential abundance was calibrated using healthy-donor blood repertoires as a training cohort. The training cohort comprised ten or so healthy donors, 3 female and 7 male. Donor ages ranged from 29 to 64 years, with an average of around 43 years. Obtained from a commercial supplier, whole blood was collected from each healthy donor at three time points set approximately two weeks apart. For immunosequencing, genomic DNA was extracted from whole blood that had not been sorted.

For this clone: The antigen this receptor binds is unknown. Base qualities are missing; no much larger clone stands one base away.

The receptor was derived from a person between 18 and 75 years old in good health. Material: blood. The chain was built from TRBV15 and TRBJ2-2; the central 11 bases match TRBD2. The CDR3 reads as follows: CATSRDSYLAGGPTGELFF. The DNA sequence reads TGTGCCACCAGCAGAGATAGTTACTTAGCGGGAGGGCCGACCGGGGAGCTGTTTTTT.